One and the same sample provided the 21 T cell receptor beta chains below, sequenced in a study of radiotherapy plus CTLA-4 blockade in lung cancer (dated by TCRdb to 2016 to 2019). The method was the immunoSEQ multiplex PCR assay. TCRdb limited this immuneACCESS table to in-frame rearrangements with V and J called. A share of clones is missing; checked studies link under half to unresolved V genes, and the rest is unexplained. The sample records about 120,000 clones, 85% to 90% of which are singletons. The biggest ten clones account for 6.9% of the sample. The sequenced sample was peripheral blood, obtained from a patient treated with radiotherapy plus ipilimumab. The receptors come from a human donor with non-small cell lung cancer that progressed on radiotherapy plus ipilimumab.

J is TRBJ1-5 and V is TRBV6-1; no definite D call. Germline lookup yields CDR1 MNHNS and CDR2 SASEGT. Trimming cost V 0 bases and J 1 base, with 4 bases left between them. The CDR3 covers 14 residues. The CDR3 here is CASSEAHSNQPQHF. The DNA of the CDR3 is TGTGCCAGCAGTGAAGCGCACAGCAATCAGCCCCAGCATTTT.

CDR3 in amino acids: CASSHDINSYNEQFF. CDR3 DNA sequence: TGCGCCAGCAGCCACGACATCAACTCCTACAATGAGCAGTTCTTC. The chain recombines TRBV4-1 with TRBJ2-1; D gene ambiguous. The ends were cut back, 3 bases at V and 0 bases at J, with 9 bases in the middle. The CDR3 covers 15 residues. Germline lookup yields CDR1 MGHRA and CDR2 YSYEKL.

This chain joins TRBV7-2 and TRBJ2-1, with 8 bases matching TRBD2. The germline gives CDR1 SGHTA, CDR2 FQGNSA. The CDR3 has 15 amino acids. J was trimmed by 7 bases and V by 5 bases; bases with no gene match: 10. CDR3 region: CASSPGGVLRNEQFF. CDR3 DNA sequence: TGTGCCAGCAGCCCGGGGGGGGTTTTAAGGAATGAGCAGTTCTTC.

The V and J genes are TRBV7-8 and TRBJ2-5; 7 positions agree with TRBD1. Germline lookup yields CDR1 SGHVS and CDR2 FQNEAQ. With 3 bases clipped from V and 8 bases from J, the junction kept 9 bases outside the gene matches. The CDR3 spans 14 residues. The CDR3 coding sequence is TGTGCCAGCAGCTTGGGAGACAGGGATGGTACCCAGTACTTC. Translation gives CASSLGDRDGTQYF.

The V and J genes are TRBV6-5 and TRBJ2-7; D is possibly TRBD1 (6 bases). The CDR3 runs to 14 residues. Germline values: CDR1 MNHEY, CDR2 SVGAGI. V lost 5 bases, J lost 3 bases, and 14 bases lay in between. DNA for the CDR3: TGTGCCAGCAGTCCCAAGGACAGAATCTACGAGCAGTACTTC. This codes for CASSPKDRIYEQYF.

The chain is built from TRBV6-1 and TRBJ1-1, with TRBD1 identical over 8 bases. This CDR3 is 12 amino acids long. V gave up 4 bases and J gave up 10 bases; unmatched junction bases: 5. In germline, CDR1 is MNHNS, CDR2 SASEGT. In DNA form, the CDR3 reads TGTGCCAGCAGTGCCAGGGGGCGCGGAGCTTTCTTT. It translates to CASSARGRGAFF.

The V call is TRBV6-5, the J call TRBJ1-3, with a possible D match to TRBD1 (5 bases). The CDR3 runs 16 residues. Trimming pared 0 bases from V and 3 bases from J, leaving 12 bases between. Per germline, CDR1 MNHEY and CDR2 SVGAGI. Here the CDR3 reads CASSYSTPGNGNTIYF. DNA of the CDR3: TGTGCCAGCAGTTACTCGACTCCAGGGAATGGAAACACCATATATTTT.

The chain is built from TRBV5-1 and TRBJ1-6, with 8 nucleotides matching TRBD1. The CDR3 is made up of 15 amino acids. Germline V gives CDR1 SGHRS, CDR2 YFSETQ. J lost 5 bases, V lost 4 bases, and 5 bases had no gene match. In DNA form, the CDR3 reads TGCGCCAGCAGCCTAGGACAGGGAAATAATTCACCCCTCCACTTT. Translation gives CASSLGQGNNSPLHF.

V gene TRBV10-1 combines with J gene TRBJ2-2, with D perhaps being TRBD1 or TRBD2 (5 bases each). This CDR3 region has 14 residues. Germline V gene data show CDR1 as WNHNN and CDR2 as SYGVQD (reference sequence). Between the trimmed V and J ends, which lost 7 bases and 3 bases, there was a span of 12 bases. CDR3 residues: CASKRDRDTGELFF. CDR3 DNA sequence: TGCGCCAGCAAGAGGGACCGGGACACCGGGGAGCTGTTTTTT.

The chain links TRBV2 to TRBJ1-2; perhaps TRBD1 as D (5 bases). The CDR3 has 14 residues. The V gene lost 3 bases and the J gene lost 2 bases, with 10 bases spanning the gap. CDR1 is SNHLY, CDR2 FYNNEI, per germline. CDR3 loop: CASSDRGHNYGYTF. The CDR3 DNA reads TGTGCCAGCAGTGATAGAGGACACAACTATGGCTACACCTTC.

A remark on this clone: The junction departs from germline at one end; a sequencing error may be responsible. The chain joins TRBV6-1 to TRBJ2-7, with 7 bases fitting TRBD2. The CDR3 spans 13 residues. The germline CDR1 and CDR2 sequences are MNHNS and SASEGT. The CDR3 DNA is TGTGCCGTCGGGCGGGAGCGGGCCTACGAGCAGTATTTC. Its translation is CAVGRERAYEQYF.

CDR3 bases: TGTGCCAGTAGTAACGGGTTATTCACAGATACGCAGTATTTT. It is translated as CASSNGLFTDTQYF. The chain links TRBV19 to TRBJ2-3; D is uncertain. This CDR3 is 14 amino acids long. The germline V and J ends were trimmed by 4 bases and 2 bases, with 10 bases remaining between them. The germline gives CDR1 LNHDA, CDR2 SQIVND (reference sequence).

The chain employs TRBV5-1 and TRBJ2-7, with 7 bases aligning to TRBD1. From germline, CDR1 is SGHRS and CDR2 YFSETQ. The CDR3 runs 15 residues. With 3 bases clipped from V and 2 bases from J, the junction kept 8 bases outside the gene matches. CDR3 sequence: CASSSPGTEAYEQYF. The DNA for the CDR3 is TGCGCCAGCAGCTCGCCCGGGACAGAGGCCTACGAGCAGTACTTC.

V and J are TRBV9 and TRBJ2-1; D is unresolved. Germline V gives CDR1 SGDLS, CDR2 YYNGEE. The ends were cut back, 0 bases at V and 5 bases at J, with 18 bases in the middle. This CDR3 contains 17 residues. This CDR3 is CASSVAVGNSLDNEQFF. The CDR3 nucleotides are TGTGCCAGCAGCGTAGCAGTAGGGAATTCGCTGGACAATGAGCAGTTCTTC.

The J gene is TRBJ1-3, the V gene TRBV12-5, with no clear D. CDR3 size: 13 residues. The germline CDR1 and CDR2 sequences are LGHNT and FRNRAP. V lost 5 bases and J 2 bases, leaving 7 bases between the germline ends. CDR3 sequence: CASGVLPGNTIYF. The CDR3 DNA sequence: TGTGCTAGTGGTGTTCTACCTGGAAACACCATATATTTT.

The rearrangement links TRBV10-2 to TRBJ1-3; D call uncertain. The germline CDR1 and CDR2 sequences are WSHSY and SAAADI. The CDR3 length is 16 residues. The ends were cut back, 0 bases at V and 0 bases at J, with 9 bases in the middle. The CDR3 DNA is TGCGCCAGCAGTGAGTCGATACGGAACTCTGGAAACACCATATATTTT. It encodes CASSESIRNSGNTIYF.

The chain links TRBV6-6 to TRBJ1-2; unclear D gene. The CDR3 extends over 15 amino acids. Germline V gene sequence: CDR1 MNHNY, CDR2 SVGAGI (reference sequence). Deletions cut 4 bases from V and 6 bases from J, with 18 bases between. The CDR3 loop is CASSLNIRLRDGYTF. The CDR3 DNA reads as TGTGCCAGCAGTTTGAACATCAGGCTGCGGGATGGCTACACCTTC.

Only one count was recorded for this clone. The chain combines TRBV6-1 with TRBJ1-2, with D unclear. CDR1 and CDR2 (germline): MNHNS, SASEGT. CDR3 length: 14 amino acids. Trimming shortened V by 3 bases and J by 4 bases, and 12 bases separated the two germline ends. CDR3 loop: CASSDRFSSYGYTF. The CDR3 nucleotides are TGTGCCAGCAGTGACAGGTTTAGTAGCTATGGCTACACCTTC.

The gene calls are TRBV6-1 and TRBJ2-1; D perhaps matches TRBD2 (6 bases). V dropped 8 bases and J dropped 8 bases, with 19 bases sitting between them. The CDR3 consists of 14 residues. Germline-derived CDR1 and CDR2 are MNHNS and SASEGT. The DNA of the CDR3 is TGTGCCAGCTGCGGGGATGGAGGGTACGATGAGCAGTTCTTC. Translating it yields CASCGDGGYDEQFF.

The chain has TRBV29-1 and TRBJ1-4; D is perhaps TRBD1 (5 bases). Germline CDR1 reads SQVTM; CDR2 reads ANQGSEA. Trimming pared 4 bases from V and 8 bases from J, leaving 17 bases between. This CDR3 region has 14 residues. CDR3 region: CSVAARGIEEKLFF. The CDR3 DNA reads as TGCAGCGTTGCCGCGAGGGGTATAGAGGAAAAACTGTTTTTT.

The genes are TRBV27 and TRBJ1-2, with 7 bases lining up with TRBD1. With 5 bases clipped from V and 2 bases from J, the junction kept 5 bases outside the gene matches. The CDR3 covers 14 residues. In germline, CDR1 is MNHEY, CDR2 SMNVEV (reference sequence). The DNA of the CDR3 is TGTGCCAGCAGTCCAATGGGACAGAACTATGGCTACACCTTC. Its protein is CASSPMGQNYGYTF.